Shown below are 2 T cell receptor beta chains from a single sample sequenced in a study of blood T cell repertoires in COVID-19. Only in-frame clones appear in the TCRdb table, and some are missing; sequencing was by immunoSEQ multiplex PCR. Among around 38,000 clones listed, roughly 85% were seen once. The specimen was peripheral blood. These receptors were collected from a man between 60 and 70 years old with COVID-19, enrolled during active disease.

The V and J genes are TRBV28 and TRBJ2-1; a possible D gene is TRBD2 (5 bases). The CDR3 has 17 residues. Germline lookup yields CDR1 MDHEN and CDR2 SYDVKM. The ends were cut back, 4 bases at V and 1 base at J, with 17 bases in the middle. The CDR3, as DNA: TGTGCCAGCAGTTCCCCGGGGTGGAGCGGTTCCTACAATGAGCAGTTCTTC. Residues: CASSSPGWSGSYNEQFF.

This sequence joins TRBV28 and TRBJ2-7; TRBD2 matches 7 bases. The germline V gene has CDR1 MDHEN and CDR2 SYDVKM. The CDR3 runs to 15 residues. The J segment lost 2 bases and the V segment lost 6 bases, leaving 10 bases of the junction unmatched. In DNA, the CDR3 is TGTGCCAGCAGCCCGCCCGGGCTAGCGGCCTACGAGCAGTACTTC. It translates to CASSPPGLAAYEQYF. The variable domain in full, with the rest retrieved from reference TRBV28 and TRBJ2-7, is DVKVTQSSRYLVKRTGEKVFLECVQDMDHENMFWYRQDPGLGLRLIYFSYDVKMKEKGDIPEGYSVSREKKERFSLILESASTNQTSMYLCASSPPGLAAYEQYFGPGTRLTVT.